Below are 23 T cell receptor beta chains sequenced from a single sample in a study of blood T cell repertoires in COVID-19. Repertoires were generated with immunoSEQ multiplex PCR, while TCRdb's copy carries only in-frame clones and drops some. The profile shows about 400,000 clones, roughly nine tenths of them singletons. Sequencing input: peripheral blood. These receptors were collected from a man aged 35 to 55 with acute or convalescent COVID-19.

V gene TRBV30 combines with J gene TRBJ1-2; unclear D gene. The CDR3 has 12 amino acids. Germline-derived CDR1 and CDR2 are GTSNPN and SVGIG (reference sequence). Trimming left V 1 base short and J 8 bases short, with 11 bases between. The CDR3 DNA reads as TGTGCCTGGAGTGGCCGAGCGGGGGGCTACACCTTC. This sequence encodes CAWSGRAGGYTF.

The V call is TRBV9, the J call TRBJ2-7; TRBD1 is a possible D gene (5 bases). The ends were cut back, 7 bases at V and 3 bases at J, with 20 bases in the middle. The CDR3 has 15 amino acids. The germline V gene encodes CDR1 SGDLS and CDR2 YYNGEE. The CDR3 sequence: CASSKSGDSNYEQYF. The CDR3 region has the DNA TGTGCCAGCTCAAAGAGTGGAGACAGTAACTACGAGCAGTACTTC.

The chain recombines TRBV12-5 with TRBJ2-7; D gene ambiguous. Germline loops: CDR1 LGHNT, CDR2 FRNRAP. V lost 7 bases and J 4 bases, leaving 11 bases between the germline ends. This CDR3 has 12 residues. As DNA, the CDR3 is TGTGCTAGTGCCCTAGTGGGTTACGAGCAGTACTTC. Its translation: CASALVGYEQYF.

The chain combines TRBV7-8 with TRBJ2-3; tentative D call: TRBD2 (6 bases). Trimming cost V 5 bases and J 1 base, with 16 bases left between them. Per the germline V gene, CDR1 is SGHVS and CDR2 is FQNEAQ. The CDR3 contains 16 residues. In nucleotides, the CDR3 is TGTGCCAGCAGCACCCCGGGACTCGGGGGCACAGATACGCAGTATTTT. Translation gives CASSTPGLGGTDTQYF. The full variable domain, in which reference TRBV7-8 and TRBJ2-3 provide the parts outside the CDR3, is GAGVSQSPRYKVAKRGQDVALRCDPISGHVSLFWYQQALGQGPEFLTYFQNEAQLDKSGLPSDRFFAERPEGSVSTLKIQRTQQEDSAVYLCASSTPGLGGTDTQYFGPGTRLTVL.

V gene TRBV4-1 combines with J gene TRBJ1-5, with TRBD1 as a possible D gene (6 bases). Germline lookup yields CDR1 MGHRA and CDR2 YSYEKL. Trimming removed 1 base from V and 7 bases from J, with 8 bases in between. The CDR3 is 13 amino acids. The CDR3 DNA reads TGCGCCAGCAGCCAAGTAACAGGGCAGCCCCAGCATTTT. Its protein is CASSQVTGQPQHF.

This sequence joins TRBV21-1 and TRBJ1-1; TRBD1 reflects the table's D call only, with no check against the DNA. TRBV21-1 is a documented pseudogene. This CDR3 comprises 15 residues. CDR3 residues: CASSKRTGLNTEAFF. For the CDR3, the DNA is TGTGCCAGCAGCAAACGAACAGGACTGAACACTGAAGCTTTCTTT.

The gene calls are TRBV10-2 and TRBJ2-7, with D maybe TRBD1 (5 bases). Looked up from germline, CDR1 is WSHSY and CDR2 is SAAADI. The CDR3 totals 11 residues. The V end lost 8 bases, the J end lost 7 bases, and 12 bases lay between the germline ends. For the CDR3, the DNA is TGCGCCAGCCTACAGGTGACAGAGCAGTACTTC. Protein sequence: CASLQVTEQYF.

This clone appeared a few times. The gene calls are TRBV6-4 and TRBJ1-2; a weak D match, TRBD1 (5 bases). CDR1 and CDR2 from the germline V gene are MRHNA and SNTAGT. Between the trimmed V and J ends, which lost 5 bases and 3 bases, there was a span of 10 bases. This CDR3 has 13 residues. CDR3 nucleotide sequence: TGTGCCAGCAGTCCGGGGGAATACTATGGCTACACCTTC. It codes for CASSPGEYYGYTF.

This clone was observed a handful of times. CDR3 sequence reads: CATGVQGSYEQYF. DNA of the CDR3: TGTGCCACCGGAGTCCAGGGCTCCTACGAGCAGTACTTC. The chain combines TRBV7-9 with TRBJ2-7; D is perhaps TRBD1 (5 bases). Deletions cut 10 bases from V and 0 bases from J, with 13 bases between. CDR1 and CDR2 (germline): SEHNR, FQNEAQ (reference sequence). This CDR3 is built from 13 residues.

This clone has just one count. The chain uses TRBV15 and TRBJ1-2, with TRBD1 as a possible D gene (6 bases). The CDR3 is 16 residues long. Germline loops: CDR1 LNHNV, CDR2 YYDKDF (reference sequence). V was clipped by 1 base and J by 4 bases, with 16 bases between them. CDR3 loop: CATSRGPGAMSYGYTF. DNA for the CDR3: TGTGCCACCAGCAGAGGTCCAGGGGCGATGTCCTATGGCTACACCTTC.

The CDR3 DNA sequence: TGTGCCAGCAGCTTACTGGTAGGCCACGCAGGGGACACTGAAGCTTTCTTT. Translated: CASSLLVGHAGDTEAFF. The chain joins TRBV7-2 to TRBJ1-1; D is perhaps TRBD1 (6 bases). From germline, CDR1 is SGHTA and CDR2 FQGNSA. Trimming stripped 2 bases from V and 3 bases from J, with 19 bases between. This CDR3 comprises 17 residues.

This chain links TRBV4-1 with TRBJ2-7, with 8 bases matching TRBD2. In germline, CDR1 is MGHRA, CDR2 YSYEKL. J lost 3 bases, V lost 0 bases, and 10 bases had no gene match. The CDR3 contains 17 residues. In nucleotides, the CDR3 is TGCGCCAGCAGCCAAGAGAGCGGTTCGGCGGGAGGCTACGAGCAGTACTTC. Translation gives CASSQESGSAGGYEQYF.

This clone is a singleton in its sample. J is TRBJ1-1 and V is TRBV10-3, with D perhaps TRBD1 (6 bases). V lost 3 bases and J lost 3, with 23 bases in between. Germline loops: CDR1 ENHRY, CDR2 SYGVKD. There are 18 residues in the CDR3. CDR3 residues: CAISDPGQGLYVYTEAFF. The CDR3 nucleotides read TGTGCCATCAGTGATCCGGGGCAGGGGTTGTATGTCTACACTGAAGCTTTCTTT.

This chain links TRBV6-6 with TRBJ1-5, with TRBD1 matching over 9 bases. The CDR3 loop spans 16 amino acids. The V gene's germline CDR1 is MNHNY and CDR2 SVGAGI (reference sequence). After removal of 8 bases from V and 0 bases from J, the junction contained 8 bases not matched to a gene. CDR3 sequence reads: CASAGTGPYSNQPQHF. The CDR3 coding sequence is TGTGCCAGCGCCGGGACAGGGCCCTATAGCAATCAGCCCCAGCATTTT.

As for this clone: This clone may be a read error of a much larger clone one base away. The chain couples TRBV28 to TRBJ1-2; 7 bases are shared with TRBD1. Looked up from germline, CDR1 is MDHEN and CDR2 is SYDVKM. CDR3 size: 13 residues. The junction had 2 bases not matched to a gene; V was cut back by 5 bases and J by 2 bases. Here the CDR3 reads CASSQGQNYGYTF. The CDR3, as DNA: TGTGCCAGCAGTCAGGGACAGAACTATGGCTACACCTTC.

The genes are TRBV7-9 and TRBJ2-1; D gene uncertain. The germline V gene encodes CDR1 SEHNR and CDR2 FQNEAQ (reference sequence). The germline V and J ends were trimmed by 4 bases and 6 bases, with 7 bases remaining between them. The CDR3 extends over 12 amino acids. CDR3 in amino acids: CASSSHFNEQFF. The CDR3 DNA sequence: TGTGCCAGCAGCTCCCACTTCAATGAGCAGTTCTTC.

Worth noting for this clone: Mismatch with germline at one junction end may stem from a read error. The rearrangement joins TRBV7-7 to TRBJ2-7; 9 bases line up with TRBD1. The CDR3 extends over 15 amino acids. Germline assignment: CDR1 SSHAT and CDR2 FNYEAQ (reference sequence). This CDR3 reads CASSLDRTGAHEQYF. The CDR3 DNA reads TGTGCTAGCAGCTTAGATAGGACAGGGGCCCACGAGCAGTACTTC.

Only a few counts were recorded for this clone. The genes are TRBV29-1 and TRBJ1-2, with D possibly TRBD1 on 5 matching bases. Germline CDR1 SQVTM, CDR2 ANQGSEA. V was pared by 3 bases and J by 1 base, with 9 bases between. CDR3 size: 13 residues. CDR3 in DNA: TGCAGCGTTGATTCAGGGTTTAACTATGGCTACACCTTC. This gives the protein CSVDSGFNYGYTF.

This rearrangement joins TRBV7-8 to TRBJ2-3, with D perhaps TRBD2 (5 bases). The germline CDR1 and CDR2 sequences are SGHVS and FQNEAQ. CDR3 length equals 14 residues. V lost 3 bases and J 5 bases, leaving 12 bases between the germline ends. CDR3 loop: CASSFKLAGDTQYF. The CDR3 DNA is TGTGCCAGCAGCTTTAAGCTAGCAGGAGATACGCAGTATTTT.

The CDR3 bases are TGTGCCAGCAGTTCGACAGTTAACTATGGCTACACCTTC. It is translated as CASSSTVNYGYTF. The gene calls are TRBV27 and TRBJ1-2, with D possibly being TRBD1 (5 bases). Germline CDR1 reads MNHEY; CDR2 reads SMNVEV (reference sequence). The CDR3 is 13 amino acids. Trimming took off 4 bases at V and 1 base at J, with 7 bases between the two ends.

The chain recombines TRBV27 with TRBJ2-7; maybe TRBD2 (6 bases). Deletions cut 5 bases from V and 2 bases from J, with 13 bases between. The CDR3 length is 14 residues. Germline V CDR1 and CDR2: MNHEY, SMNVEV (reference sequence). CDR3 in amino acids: CASSAGRATYEQYF. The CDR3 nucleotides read TGTGCCAGCAGTGCGGGACGGGCAACCTACGAGCAGTACTTC.

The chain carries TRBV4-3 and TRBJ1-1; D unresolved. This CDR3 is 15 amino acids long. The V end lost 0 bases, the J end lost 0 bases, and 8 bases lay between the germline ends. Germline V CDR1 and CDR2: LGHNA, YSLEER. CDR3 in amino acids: CASSQESALNTEAFF. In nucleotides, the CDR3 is TGCGCCAGCAGCCAAGAAAGCGCCCTGAACACTGAAGCTTTCTTT.

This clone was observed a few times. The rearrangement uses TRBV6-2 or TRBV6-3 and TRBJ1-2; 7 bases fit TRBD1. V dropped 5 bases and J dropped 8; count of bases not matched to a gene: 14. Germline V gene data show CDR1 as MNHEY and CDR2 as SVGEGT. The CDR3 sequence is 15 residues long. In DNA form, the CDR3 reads TGTGCCAGCAGTCAGGACAAGGGGGCATTGAGAGGCTACACCTTC. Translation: CASSQDKGALRGYTF.